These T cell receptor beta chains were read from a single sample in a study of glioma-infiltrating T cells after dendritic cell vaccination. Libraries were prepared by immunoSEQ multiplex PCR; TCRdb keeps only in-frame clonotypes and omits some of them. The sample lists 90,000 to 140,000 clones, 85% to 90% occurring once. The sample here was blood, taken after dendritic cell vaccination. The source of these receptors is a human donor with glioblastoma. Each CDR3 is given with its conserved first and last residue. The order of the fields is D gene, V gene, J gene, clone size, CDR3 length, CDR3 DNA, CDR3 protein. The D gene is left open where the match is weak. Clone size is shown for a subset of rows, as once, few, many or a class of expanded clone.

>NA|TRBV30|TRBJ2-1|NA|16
TGTGCCTGGAGTGCCTTCGCACCGGGGGCCTACAATGAGCAGTTCTTC
CAWSAFAPGAYNEQFF
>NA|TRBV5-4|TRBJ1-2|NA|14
TGTGCCAGCAGCTTGTTTTCGGGGGGAAATGGCTACACCTTC
CASSLFSGGNGYTF
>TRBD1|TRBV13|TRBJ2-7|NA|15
TGTGCCAGCAGCTCTAAGGCAGGGGGCTGGTACGAGCAGTACTTC
CASSSKAGGWYEQYF
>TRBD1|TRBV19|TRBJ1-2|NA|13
TGTGCCAGTAGGAGGGGACAGACTTATGGCTACACCTTC
CASRRGQTYGYTF
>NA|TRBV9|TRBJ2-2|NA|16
TGTGCCAGCAGCCCCTTCCAGGGCCGGAGCACCGGGGAGCTGTTTTTT
CASSPFQGRSTGELFF
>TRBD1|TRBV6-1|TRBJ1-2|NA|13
TGTGCCAGCAGCACCGGGACAGGGTATGGCTACACCTTC
CASSTGTGYGYTF
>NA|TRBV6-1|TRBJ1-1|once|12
TGTGCCAGCAGGGGGAGGACCACTGAAGCTTTCTTT
CASRGRTTEAFF
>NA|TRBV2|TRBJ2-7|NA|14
TGTGCCAGCAGTCCTCTGGTGGAGGGTTACGAGCAGTACTTC
CASSPLVEGYEQYF
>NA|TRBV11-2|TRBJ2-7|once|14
TGTGCCAGCAGCTTAGGTGATACGGCCTACGAGCAGTACTTC
CASSLGDTAYEQYF
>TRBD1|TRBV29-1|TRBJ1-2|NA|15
TGCAGCGTTGAATCCTCGTGGACAGGCCACTATGGCTACACCTTC
CSVESSWTGHYGYTF
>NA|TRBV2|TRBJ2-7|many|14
TGTGCCAGCAGAAACCGAGACATATCCTACGAGCAGTACTTC
CASRNRDISYEQYF
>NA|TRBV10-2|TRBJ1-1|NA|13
TGCGCCAGCAGAGGGACACCGAACACTGAAGCTTTCTTT
CASRGTPNTEAFF
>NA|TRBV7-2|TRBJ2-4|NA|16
TGTGCCAGCAGCTTAAGGGTTGGGGACACCAAAAACATTCAGTACTTC
CASSLRVGDTKNIQYF
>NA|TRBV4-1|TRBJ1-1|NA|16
TGCGCCAGCAGCCGGGGGGGCCAGGGGTTAGGGACTGAAGCTTTCTTT
CASSRGGQGLGTEAFF
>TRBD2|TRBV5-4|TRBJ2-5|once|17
TGTGCCAGCAGCTCGGGGGGGTTTGAGGGAGGGCAGGCTGAGCAGTACTTC
CASSSGGFEGGQAEQYF
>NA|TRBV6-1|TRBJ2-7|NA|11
TGTGCCAGCAGTGCCTTCGGGGAGCAGTACTTC
CASSAFGEQYF
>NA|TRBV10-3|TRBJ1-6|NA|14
TGTGCCATCAGTGAGGATAGTATCGGGTCACCCCTCCACTTT
CAISEDSIGSPLHF